This section outlines one T cell receptor (beta chain) sequence together with its context. TCRdb keeps only in-frame clones here, not all; method: immunoSEQ multiplex PCR. Of 85,000 to 100,000 clones listed, around 82% are singletons. This sample was taken from a study of control samples from healthy donors and cancer patients. The CDR3 is 14 amino acids. Germline assignment: CDR1 SGHRS and CDR2 YFSETQ. Trimming took 4 bases from V and 11 from J; bases not matched to a gene: 6. This clonotype was obtained from a man aged 55 to 69 in good health. The specimen sequenced was blood. The gene calls are TRBV5-1 and TRBJ2-1; 13 nucleotides match TRBD2. In DNA, the CDR3 is TGCGCCAGCAGCGGGGGACTAGCGGGGACCAAGCAGTTCTTC. Its translation is CASSGGLAGTKQFF.